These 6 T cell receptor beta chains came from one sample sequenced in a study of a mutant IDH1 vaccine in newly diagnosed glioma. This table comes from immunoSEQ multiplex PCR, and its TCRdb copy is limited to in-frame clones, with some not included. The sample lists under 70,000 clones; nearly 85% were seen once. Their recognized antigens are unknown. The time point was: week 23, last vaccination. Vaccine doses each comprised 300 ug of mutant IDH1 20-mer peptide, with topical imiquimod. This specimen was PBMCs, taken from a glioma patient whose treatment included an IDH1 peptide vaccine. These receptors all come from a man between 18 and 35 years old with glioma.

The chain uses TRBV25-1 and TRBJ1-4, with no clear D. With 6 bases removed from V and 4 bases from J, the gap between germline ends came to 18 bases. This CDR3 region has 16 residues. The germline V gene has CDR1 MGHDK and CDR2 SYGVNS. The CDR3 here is CASSGSSLRINEKLFF. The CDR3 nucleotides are TGTGCCAGCAGCGGAAGTTCCCTCAGGATTAATGAAAAACTGTTTTTT.

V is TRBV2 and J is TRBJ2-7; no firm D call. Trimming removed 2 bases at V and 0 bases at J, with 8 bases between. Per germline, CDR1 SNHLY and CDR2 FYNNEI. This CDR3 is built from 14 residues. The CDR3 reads CASSERGSSYEQYF. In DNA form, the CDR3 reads TGTGCCAGCAGTGAACGTGGCAGCTCCTACGAGCAGTACTTC.

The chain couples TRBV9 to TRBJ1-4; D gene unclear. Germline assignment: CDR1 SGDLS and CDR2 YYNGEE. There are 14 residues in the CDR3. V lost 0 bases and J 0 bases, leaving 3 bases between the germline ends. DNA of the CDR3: TGTGCCAGCAGCGTAGGGGCAACTAATGAAAAACTGTTTTTT. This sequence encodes CASSVGATNEKLFF.

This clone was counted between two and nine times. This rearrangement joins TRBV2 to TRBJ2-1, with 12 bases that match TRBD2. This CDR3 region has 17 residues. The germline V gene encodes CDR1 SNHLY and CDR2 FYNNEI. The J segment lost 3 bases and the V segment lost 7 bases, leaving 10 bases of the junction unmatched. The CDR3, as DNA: TGTGCCAGCATACTAGCGGGAGGTGTCGGGGGCTACAATGAGCAGTTCTTC. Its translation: CASILAGGVGGYNEQFF.

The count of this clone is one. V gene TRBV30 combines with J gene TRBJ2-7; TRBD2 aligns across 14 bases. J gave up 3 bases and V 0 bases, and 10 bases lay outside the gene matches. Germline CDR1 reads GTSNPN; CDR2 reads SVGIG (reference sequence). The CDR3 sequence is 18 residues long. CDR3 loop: CAWSVGTSGSAAYYEQYF. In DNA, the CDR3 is TGTGCCTGGAGTGTCGGGACTAGCGGGAGTGCAGCATACTACGAGCAGTACTTC.

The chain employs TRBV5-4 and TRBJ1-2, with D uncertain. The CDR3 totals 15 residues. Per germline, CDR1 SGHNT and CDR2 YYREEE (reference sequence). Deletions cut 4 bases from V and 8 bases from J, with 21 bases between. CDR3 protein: CASSPQVVATGGYTF. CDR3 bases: TGTGCCAGCAGCCCCCAGGTCGTAGCTACTGGGGGCTACACCTTC.